This T cell receptor beta chain was obtained from a study of T cells in Graves' hyperthyroidism and ophthalmopathy. This clonotype came up a few times. The antigen is undetermined. Researchers barred patients who had uncontrolled infection, other autoimmune disease, pregnancy or lactation. Ahead of any ophthalmopathy symptoms, the blood sample was obtained at the first diagnosis of hyperthyroidism. Findings and limits, study-wide: Ophthalmopathy cases were set apart from stable hyperthyroidism by a 13 V-J model.

Amplification of TCR beta CDR3 regions was performed using RNA transcripts as template. First-round RT-PCR of the TCR CDR3 relied on the HTBI primer set. From the multiplex PCR reads, TCRdb called clonotypes with MiXCR, one entry per CDR3 protein. The repertoire holds hundreds of thousands of distinct CDR3 sequences, with roughly 20% as singletons. Germline-derived CDR1 and CDR2 are WSHSY and SAAADI. The CDR3 contains 13 residues. V lost 6 bases and J lost 2, with 10 bases in between. The source is a woman aged 45-59 years with Graves' hyperthyroidism that later progressed to Graves' ophthalmopathy. Source material: blood. The chain couples TRBV10-2 to TRBJ2-5, with no clear D. CDR3 nucleotide sequence: TGCGCCAGCAGAGCAGTGGGGCAAGAGACCCAGTACTTC. It translates to CASRAVGQETQYF.